The 5 T cell receptor beta chains reported below all come from one sample, sequenced in a study of shared clonotypes between healthy human individuals. Data came from immunoSEQ multiplex PCR; TCRdb stores just in-frame clones and leaves some out. The sample carries roughly 2.4 million clones, 90% to 96% recorded once. The source material was naive CD4+ T cells sorted from blood. Subset specified: CD45RA+ positively selected. The receptor source for this set is a man between 18 and 35 years old in good health.

This clone was seen only once. The chain recombines TRBV30 with TRBJ2-5, with no clear D. Deletions cut 0 bases from V and 1 base from J, with 12 bases between. The CDR3 consists of 15 residues. CDR1 is GTSNPN, CDR2 SVGIG, per germline (reference sequence). This chain's CDR3 is CAWSVWAKSQETQYF. Here the CDR3 DNA reads TGTGCCTGGAGTGTATGGGCAAAATCCCAAGAGACCCAGTACTTC.

V usage is TRBV4-3 and J usage is TRBJ2-7; possibly TRBD1 for D (6 bases). The CDR3 sequence is 15 residues long. CDR1 and CDR2 (germline): LGHNA, YSLEER. The ends were cut back, 0 bases at V and 3 bases at J, with 12 bases in the middle. Written as DNA, the CDR3 is TGCGCCAGCAGCCAAGAAATGGACAGTTTCTACGAGCAGTACTTC. It yields the protein CASSQEMDSFYEQYF.

Notes on this clone: Distinct nucleotide sequences in the sample also encode this CDR3. The rearrangement joins TRBV11-2 to TRBJ1-2; 11 bases line up with TRBD1. CDR1 and CDR2 from the germline V gene are SGHAT and FQNNGV. V trimming: 5 bases; J trimming: 5 bases; junction bases outside the gene matches: 1. This CDR3 is built from 13 residues. CDR3 nucleotides: TGTGCCAGCAGCGGACAGGGGGCTTATGGCTACACCTTC. Protein: CASSGQGAYGYTF.

The V gene is TRBV7-2, the J gene TRBJ1-3; possibly TRBD1 for D (5 bases). Trimming took off 5 bases at V and 4 bases at J, with 9 bases between the two ends. The germline V gene encodes CDR1 SGHTA and CDR2 FQGNSA. The CDR3 totals 13 residues. The CDR3 here is CASSLDRGNTIYF. The CDR3 DNA sequence: TGTGCCAGCAGCCTAGACAGAGGAAACACCATATATTTT.

The rearrangement joins TRBV5-1 to TRBJ2-3; 7 bases line up with TRBD1. Germline CDR1 and CDR2: SGHRS and YFSETQ. The CDR3 is 18 residues long. V shed 0 bases, J shed 4 bases, and the junction held 14 bases outside the gene matches. The CDR3 DNA reads TGCGCCAGCAGCTTGGGAGTAGGGGGCTCCCCTACCCCAGATACGCAGTATTTT. It encodes CASSLGVGGSPTPDTQYF. Full variable domain (rest looked up from reference TRBV5-1 and TRBJ2-3): KAGVTQTPRYLIKTRGQQVTLSCSPISGHRSVSWYQQTPGQGLQFLFEYFSETQRNKGNFPGRFSGRQFSNSRSEMNVSTLELGDSALYLCASSLGVGGSPTPDTQYFGPGTRLTVL.